This TCR beta chain comes out of a study of chemoradiotherapy in HPV16-positive cancers. Overall study findings and caveats: During treatment, candidate HPV-specific clones and E7-related motifs expanded in tumor. The functional HPV-specific definition rests on just a couple of HPV16-positive patients. HPV-responsive T-cell expansion during chemoradiotherapy was linked to improved recurrence-free survival in HPV16-positive patients.

CDR3 length: 19 residues. Germline V gene data show CDR1 as SGHAT and CDR2 as FQNNGV. Unmatched junction bases numbered 10, after V lost 1 base and J lost 7 bases. Details on this clone: Antigen: not known.

TCRdb's table, derived via immunoSEQ multiplex PCR, lists solely in-frame clones and lacks some. The sample records 6,500 to 8,500 clones, nearly 90% being singletons. The sample here was tumor tissue, taken from a patient who underwent chemoradiotherapy. The rearrangement joins TRBV11-2 to TRBJ2-1, with 16 positions matching TRBD2. The origin of this receptor is a human donor with HPV-associated anogenital cancer. The CDR3 DNA reads as TGTGCCAGCAGCTTAGGCCAGGGACTAGCGGGGGGGCCGTGGAATGAGCAGTTCTTC. Its protein is CASSLGQGLAGGPWNEQFF.